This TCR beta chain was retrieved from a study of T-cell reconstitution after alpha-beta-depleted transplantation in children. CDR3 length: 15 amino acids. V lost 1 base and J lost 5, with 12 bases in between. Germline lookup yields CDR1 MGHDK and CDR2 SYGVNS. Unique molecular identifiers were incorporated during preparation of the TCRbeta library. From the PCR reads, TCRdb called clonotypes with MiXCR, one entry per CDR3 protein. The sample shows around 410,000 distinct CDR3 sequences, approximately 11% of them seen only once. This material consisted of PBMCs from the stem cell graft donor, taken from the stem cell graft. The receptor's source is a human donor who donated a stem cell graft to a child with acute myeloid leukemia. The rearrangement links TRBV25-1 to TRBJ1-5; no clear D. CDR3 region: CASSEFKAEHQPQHF. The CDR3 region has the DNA TGTGCCAGCAGTGAATTTAAGGCAGAGCATCAGCCCCAGCATTTT.